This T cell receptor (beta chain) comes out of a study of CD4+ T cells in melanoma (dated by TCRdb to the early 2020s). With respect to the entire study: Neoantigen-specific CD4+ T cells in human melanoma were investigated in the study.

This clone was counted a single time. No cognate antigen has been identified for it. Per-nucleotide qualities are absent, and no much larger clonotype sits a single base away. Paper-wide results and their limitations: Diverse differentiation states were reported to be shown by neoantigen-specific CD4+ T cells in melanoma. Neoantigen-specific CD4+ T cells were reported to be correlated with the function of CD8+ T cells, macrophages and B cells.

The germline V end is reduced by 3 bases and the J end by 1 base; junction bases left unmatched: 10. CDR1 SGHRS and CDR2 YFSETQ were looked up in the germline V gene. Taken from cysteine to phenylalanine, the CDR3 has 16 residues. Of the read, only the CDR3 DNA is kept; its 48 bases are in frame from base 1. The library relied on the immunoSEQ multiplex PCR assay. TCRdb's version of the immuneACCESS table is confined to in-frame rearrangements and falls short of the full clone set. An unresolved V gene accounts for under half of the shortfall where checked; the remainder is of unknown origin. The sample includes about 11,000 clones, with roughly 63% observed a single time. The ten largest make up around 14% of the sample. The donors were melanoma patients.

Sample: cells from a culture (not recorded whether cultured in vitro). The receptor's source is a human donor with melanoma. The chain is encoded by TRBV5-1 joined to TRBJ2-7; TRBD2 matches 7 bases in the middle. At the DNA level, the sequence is TGCGCCAGCAGCTCCACTCTATCGGGGGGTTCCTACGAGCAGTACTTC. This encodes CASSSTLSGGSYEQYF.